A single sample is the source of the 16 T cell receptor beta chains below, sequenced in a study of read filtering for tumor transcriptome and immune sequencing. Molecular barcoded adaptors covering alpha/delta and beta/gamma chains were used on approximately 400 ng RNA. TCRdb passed the reads through MiXCR, listing each CDR3 protein once. In the table there are 39,000 or so distinct CDR3 sequences, around an eighth of which are singletons. The sequencing sample was made of a population of CD138-negative cells sorted from bone marrow. The receptors were gathered from a donor aged 40 or over with multiple myeloma.

This clonotype was recorded many times. This sequence joins TRBV7-9 and TRBJ1-5; D might be TRBD1 (5 bases). Trimming took off 1 base at V and 1 base at J, with 11 bases between the two ends. This CDR3 spans 16 amino acids. In germline, CDR1 is SEHNR, CDR2 FQNEAQ (reference sequence). Here the CDR3 reads CASSLGGDGSNQPQHF. DNA for the CDR3: TGTGCCAGCAGCTTAGGAGGGGACGGGAGCAATCAGCCCCAGCATTTT.

This chain links TRBV7-2 with TRBJ1-3; a possible D gene is TRBD1 (6 bases). Germline V gives CDR1 SGHTA, CDR2 FQGNSA. The CDR3 is 16 residues long. Trimming removed 6 bases at V and 0 bases at J, with 15 bases between. CDR3 in DNA: TGTGCCAGCAGGCCCATGACAGGAAACTCTGGAAACACCATATATTTT. Translation gives CASRPMTGNSGNTIYF.

This clonotype was picked up many times. The chain combines TRBV19 with TRBJ2-3, with 9 bases matching TRBD1. CDR1 is LNHDA, CDR2 SQIVND, per germline (reference sequence). The CDR3 runs to 14 residues. V shed 5 bases and J 4 bases; nucleotides not matched to a gene: 4. The CDR3, as DNA: TGTGCCAGTAGTGCAACAGGGGGCGCAGATACGCAGTATTTT. It codes for CASSATGGADTQYF.

This clonotype was seen many times. V is TRBV4-3 and J is TRBJ2-2; no reliable D call. Looked up from germline, CDR1 is LGHNA and CDR2 is YSLEER. V shed 0 bases and J shed 3 bases, with 14 bases lying between them. The CDR3 consists of 17 residues. The CDR3 nucleotides read TGCGCCAGCAGCCAAGACGGCGGATTTTACGACACCGGGGAGCTGTTTTTT. It encodes CASSQDGGFYDTGELFF.

This clonotype was counted between two and nine times. A junction end diverges from the germline sequence, so it may reflect a read error. This chain connects TRBV24-1 to TRBJ2-3; 9 bases map to TRBD1. This CDR3 spans 15 amino acids. CDR1 and CDR2 (germline): KGHDR, SFDVKD. CDR3 nucleotide sequence: TGTGCCACCAGCGATTTAGGGGACAGGGAAGATACGCTGTATTTT. Its translation: CATSDLGDREDTLYF.

This clonotype was observed at least ten times. This sequence joins TRBV29-1 and TRBJ2-7, with D unclear. Germline lookup yields CDR1 SQVTM and CDR2 ANQGSEA. V lost 6 bases and J 8 bases, leaving 14 bases between the germline ends. The CDR3 runs 11 residues. As DNA, the CDR3 is TGCAGCGTGGGCGAGTTTGGCCAGCAGTACTTC. Residues: CSVGEFGQQYF.

This clonotype came up once. The junction departs from the called germline gene at one end, perhaps through a read error. The V and J genes are TRBV4-2 and TRBJ2-7; D is perhaps TRBD1 (6 bases). The CDR3 totals 14 residues. Per the germline V gene, CDR1 is LGHNA and CDR2 is YNFKEQ. CDR3: CAGSQGRLSYEQYF. As DNA, the CDR3 is TGTGCCGGCAGCCAGGGGCGACTTTCCTACGAGCAGTACTTC.

Turning to this clonotype: Mismatch with germline at one junction end may stem from a read error. The gene calls are TRBV6-5 and TRBJ2-7, with D perhaps matching TRBD1 or TRBD2 (5 bases each). The CDR3 has 14 residues. Germline CDR1 and CDR2: MNHEY and SVGAGI. The CDR3 nucleotides are TGTGCCACCGGGGCGGGCGAGGGCCCTTACGAGCAGCACTTC. Translating gives CATGAGEGPYEQHF.

This clonotype was found a few times. This CDR3 fails to terminate in the conserved phenylalanine or tryptophan, so it likely reflects a read error. The chain couples TRBV30 to TRBJ1-2, with TRBD1 matching 7 bases. J was trimmed by 4 bases and V by 4 bases; bases with no gene match: 12. The CDR3 runs to 15 residues. Germline V gene data show CDR1 as GTSNPN and CDR2 as SVGIG (reference sequence). CDR3: CAWTQPEQGTYGYTS. The CDR3 DNA reads as TGTGCCTGGACACAACCGGAACAGGGGACCTATGGCTACACCTCC.

Many counts were recorded for this clonotype. This chain uses TRBV6-2 or TRBV6-3 with TRBJ2-1; D uncertain. The V end was cut by 1 base, the J end by 8 bases, with 3 bases between. CDR1 and CDR2 (germline): MNHEY, SVGEGT. This CDR3 spans 11 amino acids. The CDR3 nucleotides are TGTGCCAGCAGTTACTTGGATGAGCAGTTCTTC. Translation: CASSYLDEQFF.

The chain carries TRBV5-1 and TRBJ2-7, with 8 bases lining up with TRBD1. V shed 1 base, J shed 5 bases, and the junction held 5 bases outside the gene matches. This CDR3 region has 14 residues. CDR1 and CDR2 from the germline V gene are SGHRS and YFSETQ. In DNA form, the CDR3 reads TGCGCCAGCAGCTTGAAACAGGGGGAAAACGAGCAGTACTTC. Protein product: CASSLKQGENEQYF. The variable domain in full, completed from reference TRBV5-1 and TRBJ2-7, reads KAGVTQTPRYLIKTRGQQVTLSCSPISGHRSVSWYQQTPGQGLQFLFEYFSETQRNKGNFPGRFSGRQFSNSRSEMNVSTLELGDSALYLCASSLKQGENEQYFGPGTRLTVT.

This clonotype has a count of ten or more. V gene TRBV20-1 combines with J gene TRBJ2-6, with 9 bases that match TRBD1. CDR3 length: 18 residues. The trim removed 4 bases at V and 2 bases at J, leaving 12 bases unmatched. Looked up from germline, CDR1 is DFQATT and CDR2 is SNEGSKA (reference sequence). The CDR3 nucleotides are TGCAGTGCTATCCGCACGGACAGGGGAGGGGCTGGGGCCAACGTCCTGACTTTC. Translated, it gives CSAIRTDRGGAGANVLTF.

At least ten counts were recorded for this clonotype. Here the CDR3 reads CASSEPGTAGSEQYF. CDR3 in DNA: TGTGCCAGCAGTGAACCGGGAACGGCAGGGAGCGAGCAGTACTTC. The chain joins TRBV6-1 to TRBJ2-7; either TRBD1 or TRBD2 may fit D (5 bases each). This CDR3 is built from 15 residues. The V end lost 2 bases, the J end lost 6 bases, and 17 bases lay between the germline ends. The germline V gene has CDR1 MNHNS and CDR2 SASEGT.

This clonotype was picked up a small number of times. This chain connects TRBV28 to TRBJ2-1, with D uncertain. This CDR3 has 14 residues. The germline gives CDR1 MDHEN, CDR2 SYDVKM. The ends were cut back, 5 bases at V and 7 bases at J, with 15 bases in the middle. The chain's CDR3 is CASSPHVGRNEQFF. The CDR3 DNA is TGTGCCAGCAGTCCTCATGTCGGGCGGAATGAGCAGTTCTTC.

By share, this clonotype counts as large. CDR3 sequence: CASSLDAGGTDTQYF. The CDR3 nucleotides are TGTGCCAGCAGCTTAGATGCGGGGGGCACAGATACGCAGTATTTT. The rearrangement links TRBV7-2 to TRBJ2-3, with 7 bases aligning to TRBD2. After removal of 1 base from V and 1 base from J, the junction contained 2 bases not matched to a gene. The CDR3 length is 15 residues. Germline V gene sequence: CDR1 SGHTA, CDR2 FQGNSA.

With respect to this clonotype: It may be a read error: a sequence one base away is much more abundant. The V and J genes are TRBV11-2 and TRBJ1-2, with D unclear. Germline values: CDR1 SGHAT, CDR2 FQNNGV. CDR3 length equals 16 residues. CDR3 nucleotides: TGTGCCAGCAGCCAGGCAGGTGACATTGGAAACTATGGCTACGCCTTC. This encodes CASSQAGDIGNYGYAF. Drawing the rest from reference TRBV11-2 and TRBJ1-2, the complete variable domain is EAGVAQSPRYKIIEKRQSVAFWCNPISGHATLYWYQQILGQGPKLLIQFQNNGVVDDSQLPKDRFSAERLKGVDSTLKIQPAKLEDSAVYLCASSQAGDIGNYGYAFGSGTRLTVV.